This entry features one T cell receptor (beta chain) sequence. The V gene lost 7 bases and the J gene lost 10 bases, with 20 bases spanning the gap. CDR3 size: 15 residues. From germline, CDR1 is MDHEN and CDR2 SYDVKM. This entry is derived from a study of blood T cell repertoires in COVID-19. Study summary: The study drew acute and convalescent COVID-19 samples from the United States, Italy and Spain. Sample material is recorded as cDNA or gDNA derived from T cells, B-cell-depleted T cells, or PBMCs.

Source study methods: For nucleated cells, counts were estimated from reference gene primer amplification. Repertoires were generated with immunoSEQ multiplex PCR, while TCRdb's copy carries only in-frame clones and drops some. V, J and clone size are those of that table, while D and trimming were read from the DNA. The sample has about 170,000 clones, about 85% seen once; the top ten hold roughly 15%. This rearrangement joins TRBV28 to TRBJ1-6; D is undetermined. Sequencing was performed on peripheral blood. The sequence came from a woman aged 70-85 years with COVID-19, enrolled during active disease. CDR3 coding DNA: TGTGCCAGCATCTCACAACCCACCGATTCGTCACCCCTCCACTTT. Translation gives CASISQPTDSSPLHF.